This TCR beta chain was captured in a study of blood T cell repertoires in COVID-19. For the study at large: COVID-19 samples, acute and convalescent, were from the United States, Italy and Spain. PBMCs, B-cell-depleted T cells, or T cells were the source of the cDNA or gDNA that made up the material.

Per the study methods: Amplified reference gene primers provided the basis for estimating nucleated cell counts. Sequencing used immunoSEQ multiplex PCR; TCRdb keeps in-frame clones, though not all of them. V and J calls and clone size are given by that table; D and trimming were obtained from the DNA. Among roughly 49,000 clones listed, about 70% were seen once. The TCR sequence derives from a woman in her 70s with acute or convalescent COVID-19. Specimen: peripheral blood.

CDR3 bases: TGTGCCAGCAATACCGGGACAGAGAATTCACCCCTCCACTTT. It codes for CASNTGTENSPLHF. The rearrangement uses TRBV2 and TRBJ1-6, with 7 positions matching TRBD1. Losses at the gene ends were 7 bases for V and 7 bases for J; bases not matched to a gene: 7. Germline-derived CDR1 and CDR2 are SNHLY and FYNNEI. The CDR3 is 14 amino acids.